This T cell receptor (beta chain) was recovered during a study of molecular identifiers for immune sequencing clone quantification (dated by TCRdb to between 2017 and 2018). With regard to the full study: For a replicate experiment, RNA from roughly 20,000 or 100,000 naive CD8 T cells was divided into five aliquots, and four of the five aliquots were sequenced. This methods study used CD8 T cells to benchmark TCR RNA copy counting and molecular-identifier clustering-based TCR repertoire sequencing (MIDCIRS). Study-level results and caveats: The sizes of highly expanded clones could end up underestimated when identical TCR molecules share a barcode. A single cell's worth of spiked-in Jurkat TCR RNA was reported detectable even among some 920,000 naive CD8 T cells. When barcode sub-clustering was omitted, TCR diversity was inflated by chimeric consensus sequences, with chimeras reaching as high as 47%. Modeling gave about three recovered TCR RNA copies per cell versus around 9.9 by digital PCR, implying approximately 32% capture efficiency. Clones above 20 RNA copies held over 97% of molecules in CMV-specific effector cells but under 1% in naive cells. Naive libraries contained spiked-in Jurkat TCR RNA (10 copies' worth), which is not part of the donor repertoire.

Relative to germline, V is 7 bases shorter and J is 2 bases shorter, with 11 bases between their ends. The CDR3 covers 13 residues, taking in both the cysteine and the phenylalanine. Only the CDR3 DNA is retained, 39 bases long and in frame from the first base. Ten or more counts support this clonotype. Its antigen is unknown. Base qualities were left out, and no much larger clone turns up one base away. Libraries were prepared through PCR. Sequencing used an Illumina HiSeq 4000. Bulk TCR libraries were made following a previously described method, with the TCR primers given in Table S5. Total RNA was purified with the Qiagen AllPrep DNA/RNA kit. Before analysis, reads from multiple sequencing runs of one library were combined. In the authors' own workflow: Only reads with exact TCR constant sequence were kept, trimmed to 150 nt, and grouped by their 12-nt molecular barcodes. Within each barcode group, reads were sub-clustered at a 15% Levenshtein threshold, and quality-weighted consensus sequences were built per RNA molecule. Non-functional sequences were filtered out, along with any lower-count sequence sitting one edit away from another sequence. On the basis of fitting two negative binomial distributions, barcode sub-clusters with fewer than 20% of the maximum read count were discarded. Using fastp trimming at Q25 and MiXCR clonotype assembly, TCRdb reanalyzed the public sequencing data and kept in-frame beta chains. Entries are consolidated by CDR3 protein sequence, retaining the most common genes and DNA. The V and J calls shown here were made by TCRdb, not taken from the authors' results. Within this sample are tens of thousands of distinct CDR3 sequences, with 17% of them counted one time only. Jointly, the top ten make up roughly 1% of the sample.

Naive CD8 T cell libraries were made from approximately 20,000 to 1,000,000 sorted cells using 10%, 30% or 50% of purified RNA. Naive CD8 T cells were FACS-sorted as CD8+CD4-CCR7+CD45RA+ on a BD FACSAria II into RLT Plus buffer. To test detection sensitivity, Jurkat RNA equal to ten TCR copies was added to samples of roughly 18,000-1,100,000 naive CD8 T cells. Enrichment of CD8 T cells was done with RosetteSep CD8+ T Cell Enrichment Cocktail plus Ficoll-Paque, and ACK red cell lysis came afterward. The sequence derives from a human donor in good health. Some libraries in this study had Jurkat cell RNA spiked in. Sequencing was performed on naive CD8+ T cells from blood, with Jurkat cell RNA spiked in. The sample's cell subset or site, from its label and the paper: FACS-sorted CD8+CD4-CCR7+CD45RA+ naive T cells. Recombination joined TRBV12-3 or TRBV12-4 with TRBJ2-5; TRBD1 is perhaps the D gene, given 6 matching bases. The CDR3 here reads CASTPGTQETQYF. The DNA is TGTGCCAGCACCCCCGGGACACAAGAGACCCAGTACTTC.